This entry lists 9 T cell receptor beta chains sequenced from one sample in a study of regulatory T cells in long-lasting Graves disease. Construction of TCR beta libraries relied on iRepertoire HTBI primers and on Arm-PCR targeting CDR3 regions. TCRdb fed the multiplex PCR reads into MiXCR, producing one record per CDR3 protein. The table shows about 420,000 distinct CDR3 sequences, with roughly 15% occurring only once. Time point given: newly diagnosed GD, antithyroid drugs for less than 3 months. PBMCs were the source of the RNA used for TCR sequencing. These records were also assigned to another study, of T cells in Graves' hyperthyroidism and ophthalmopathy.

The sample consisted of peripheral blood mononuclear cells (PBMCs), taken at new diagnosis, from a patient treated with antithyroid drugs. These receptors all stem from a woman in her late teens or twenties with Graves disease.

This clonotype was counted ten times or more. The chain carries TRBV12-3 or TRBV12-4 and TRBJ2-3; 8 bases map to TRBD1. J lost 1 base, V lost 8 bases, and 5 bases had no gene match. CDR3 length: 14 residues. CDR3 residues: CASGMTGGTDTQYF. In DNA, the CDR3 is TGTGCCAGCGGGATGACAGGGGGCACAGATACGCAGTATTTT.

This clonotype was counted many times. The V call is TRBV3-1, the J call TRBJ1-4; the match to TRBD1 covers 8 bases. The CDR3 loop spans 17 amino acids. V was pared by 4 bases and J by 0 bases, with 7 bases of the junction left unmatched. Germline V gene lookup returns CDR1 LGHDT and CDR2 YNNKEL (reference sequence). The CDR3 nucleotides read TGTGCCAGCAGCCGCAAGACAGGGGCCGCAACTAATGAAAAACTGTTTTTT. This gives the protein CASSRKTGAATNEKLFF.

On this clonotype itself: The junction differs from germline at one of its ends, possibly a read error. The CDR3 DNA sequence: TGTGCTAGCAGCCGGGGGGGGCGAGGGGGTCAAGAGACCCAGTACTTC. Residues: CASSRGGRGGQETQYF. The genes are TRBV7-7 and TRBJ2-5; TRBD2 agrees at 8 bases. The CDR3 spans 16 residues. The germline V gene encodes CDR1 SSHAT and CDR2 FNYEAQ (reference sequence).

This clonotype was picked up many times. Here the CDR3 DNA reads TGTGCCAGCAGCTTAGCGCCGGGGAGGGAGACAGATACGCAGTATTTT. Translating it yields CASSLAPGRETDTQYF. The rearrangement joins TRBV7-8 to TRBJ2-3, with TRBD2 matching over 7 bases. Germline CDR1 reads SGHVS; CDR2 reads FQNEAQ. Unmatched junction bases numbered 6, after V lost 0 bases and J lost 3 bases. The CDR3 runs 16 residues.

The gene calls are TRBV18 and TRBJ1-5; D is unclear. Trimming stripped 5 bases from V and 4 bases from J, with 6 bases between. Per the germline V gene, CDR1 is KGHSH and CDR2 is LQKENI. The CDR3 consists of 12 residues. Here the CDR3 DNA reads TGTGCCAGCTCAGACGGGAATCAGCCCCAGCATTTT. Protein product: CASSDGNQPQHF.

This clonotype appeared many times. The CDR3 DNA reads as TGTGCCTGGACCTACACAGATACGCAGTATTTT. Its protein is CAWTYTDTQYF. This rearrangement joins TRBV30 to TRBJ2-3; D unclear. The CDR3 is 11 amino acids. The V gene's germline CDR1 is GTSNPN and CDR2 SVGIG (reference sequence). The ends were cut back, 4 bases at V and 2 bases at J, with 4 bases in the middle.

This clonotype was picked up many times. This chain joins TRBV20-1 and TRBJ1-2, with TRBD1 matching 9 bases. CDR3 length equals 14 residues. From germline, CDR1 is DFQATT and CDR2 SNEGSKA (reference sequence). The J segment lost 7 bases and the V segment lost 0 bases, leaving 6 bases of the junction unmatched. CDR3 sequence: CSAREGDRVVGYTF. The CDR3 DNA is TGCAGTGCTAGAGAAGGGGACAGGGTGGTTGGCTACACCTTC.

The chain is built from TRBV7-9 and TRBJ2-5, with D unresolved. V was clipped by 5 bases and J by 2 bases, with 12 bases between them. The CDR3 sequence is 14 residues long. Germline-derived CDR1 and CDR2 are SEHNR and FQNEAQ (reference sequence). The CDR3 region has the DNA TGTGCCAGCAGCCCCGAATATAGGCAAGAGACCCAGTACTTC. Translation: CASSPEYRQETQYF.

The V call is TRBV7-8, the J call TRBJ2-2; 9 bases agree with TRBD2. The V and J ends lost 0 bases and 7 bases, in that order; junction bases with no gene match: 6. Per germline, CDR1 SGHVS and CDR2 FQNEAQ. CDR3 length equals 16 residues. In DNA, the CDR3 is TGTGCCAGCAGCTTAGCGGTTAGCGGGAGCGTCGGGGAGCTGTTTTTT. Translation: CASSLAVSGSVGELFF.